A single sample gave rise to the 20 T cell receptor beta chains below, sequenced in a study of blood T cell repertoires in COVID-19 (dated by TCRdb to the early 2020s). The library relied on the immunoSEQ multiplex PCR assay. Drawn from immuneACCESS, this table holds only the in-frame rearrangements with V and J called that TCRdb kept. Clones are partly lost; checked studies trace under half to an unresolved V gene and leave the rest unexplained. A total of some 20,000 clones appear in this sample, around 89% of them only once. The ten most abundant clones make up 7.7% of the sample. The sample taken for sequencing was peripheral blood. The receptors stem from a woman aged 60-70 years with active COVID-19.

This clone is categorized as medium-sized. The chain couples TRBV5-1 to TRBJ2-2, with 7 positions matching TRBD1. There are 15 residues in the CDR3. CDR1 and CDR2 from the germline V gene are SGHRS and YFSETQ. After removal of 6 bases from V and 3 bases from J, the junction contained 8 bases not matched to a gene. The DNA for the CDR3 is TGCGCCAGCAATAGGGGGCCGGCGGACACCGGGGAGCTGTTTTTT. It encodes CASNRGPADTGELFF.

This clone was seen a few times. CDR3 sequence: CAISESGTGGNSNQPQHF. In DNA form, the CDR3 reads TGTGCCATCAGTGAGTCTGGGACAGGGGGCAATAGCAATCAGCCCCAGCATTTT. The genes are TRBV10-3 and TRBJ1-5, with 12 nucleotides matching TRBD1. This CDR3 has 18 residues. The germline CDR1 and CDR2 sequences are ENHRY and SYGVKD. The V segment lost 0 bases and the J segment 0 bases; nucleotides outside the gene matches: 3.

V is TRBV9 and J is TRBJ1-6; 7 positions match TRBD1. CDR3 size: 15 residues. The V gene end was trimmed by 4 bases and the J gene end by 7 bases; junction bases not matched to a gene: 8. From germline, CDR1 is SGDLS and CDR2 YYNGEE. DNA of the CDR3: TGTGCCAGCAGCCCCGGGCCCAGGGGGAATTCACCCCTCCACTTT. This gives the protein CASSPGPRGNSPLHF.

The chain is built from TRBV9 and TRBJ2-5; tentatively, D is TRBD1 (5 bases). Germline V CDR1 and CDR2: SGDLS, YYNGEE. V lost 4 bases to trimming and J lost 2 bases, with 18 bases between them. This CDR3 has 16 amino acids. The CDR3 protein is CASSRPVAGRQETQYF. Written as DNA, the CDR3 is TGTGCCAGCAGCCGCCCCGTGGCAGGGCGGCAAGAGACCCAGTACTTC.

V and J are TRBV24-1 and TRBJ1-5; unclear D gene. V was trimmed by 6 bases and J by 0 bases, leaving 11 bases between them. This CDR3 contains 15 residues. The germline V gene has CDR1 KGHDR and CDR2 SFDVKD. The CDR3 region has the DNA TGTGCCACCAGTTCGACGGGGTATAGCAATCAGCCCCAGCATTTT. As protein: CATSSTGYSNQPQHF.

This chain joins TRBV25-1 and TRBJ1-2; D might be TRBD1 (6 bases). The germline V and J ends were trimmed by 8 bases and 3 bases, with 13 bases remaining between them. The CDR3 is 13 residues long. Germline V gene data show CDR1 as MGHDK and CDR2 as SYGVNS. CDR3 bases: TGTGCCAGCTGGGGCGGGGGGCACTATGGCTACACCTTC. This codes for CASWGGGHYGYTF.

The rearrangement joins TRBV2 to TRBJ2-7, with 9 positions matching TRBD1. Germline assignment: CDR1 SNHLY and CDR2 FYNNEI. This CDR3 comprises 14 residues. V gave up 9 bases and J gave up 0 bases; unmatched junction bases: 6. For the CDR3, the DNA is TGTGCCAGGGCTTTGGGACAGGGCTCCTACGAGCAGTACTTC. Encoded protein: CARALGQGSYEQYF.

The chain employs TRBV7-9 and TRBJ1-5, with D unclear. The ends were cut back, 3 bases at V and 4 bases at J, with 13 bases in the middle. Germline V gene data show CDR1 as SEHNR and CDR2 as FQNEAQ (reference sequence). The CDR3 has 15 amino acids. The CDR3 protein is CASSLGQELNQPQHF. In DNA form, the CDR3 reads TGTGCCAGCAGCTTGGGTCAGGAATTGAATCAGCCCCAGCATTTT.

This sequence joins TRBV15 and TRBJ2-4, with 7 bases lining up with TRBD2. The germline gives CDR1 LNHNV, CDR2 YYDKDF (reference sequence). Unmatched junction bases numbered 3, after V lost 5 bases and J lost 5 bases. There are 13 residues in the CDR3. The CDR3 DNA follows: TGTGCCACCAGCTTGGGGGGGGAAAACATTCAGTACTTC. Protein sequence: CATSLGGENIQYF.

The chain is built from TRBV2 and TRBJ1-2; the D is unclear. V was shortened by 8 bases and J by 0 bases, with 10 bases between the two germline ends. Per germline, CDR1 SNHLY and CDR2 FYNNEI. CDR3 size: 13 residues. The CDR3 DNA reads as TGTGCCAGCCGGGATCCCTCTAACTATGGCTACACCTTC. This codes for CASRDPSNYGYTF.

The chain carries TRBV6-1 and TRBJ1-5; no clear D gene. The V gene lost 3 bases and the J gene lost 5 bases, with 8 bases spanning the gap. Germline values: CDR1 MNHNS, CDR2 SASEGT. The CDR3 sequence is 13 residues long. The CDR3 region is CASSEAVHQPQHF. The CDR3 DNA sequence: TGTGCCAGCAGTGAGGCGGTACATCAGCCCCAGCATTTT.

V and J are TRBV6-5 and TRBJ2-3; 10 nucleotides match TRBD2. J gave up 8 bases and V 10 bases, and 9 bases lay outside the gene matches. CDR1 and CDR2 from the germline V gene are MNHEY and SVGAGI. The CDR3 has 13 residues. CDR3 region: CATRTSGRGTQYF. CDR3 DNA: TGTGCCACCCGGACTAGCGGCCGGGGTACGCAGTATTTT.

The CDR3 protein is CASSQDFGDEQYF. For the CDR3, the DNA is TGTGCCAGCAGCCAAGATTTCGGGGACGAGCAGTACTTC. The V call is TRBV14, the J call TRBJ2-7, with a possible D match to TRBD2 (5 bases). Germline CDR1 and CDR2: SGHDN and FVKESK. This CDR3 comprises 13 residues. Trimming removed 0 bases at V and 5 bases at J, with 8 bases between. Using reference TRBV14 and TRBJ2-7 for the parts outside the CDR3, the full variable domain is EAGVTQFPSHSVIEKGQTVTLRCDPISGHDNLYWYRRVMGKEIKFLLHFVKESKQDESGMPNNRFLAERTGGTYSTLKVQPAELEDSGVYFCASSQDFGDEQYFGPGTRLTVT.

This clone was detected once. As DNA, the CDR3 is TGTGCCAGCAGTGTGACAGGAAACTATGGCTACACCTTC. This encodes CASSVTGNYGYTF. The chain couples TRBV28 to TRBJ1-2; D perhaps matches TRBD1 (6 bases). The CDR3 covers 13 residues. V was trimmed by 5 bases and J by 2 bases, leaving 9 bases between them. Germline V lookup: CDR1 MDHEN, CDR2 SYDVKM.

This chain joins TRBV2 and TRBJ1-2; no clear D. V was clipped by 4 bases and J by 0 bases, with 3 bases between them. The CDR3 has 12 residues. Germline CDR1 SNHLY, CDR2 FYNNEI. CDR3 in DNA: TGTGCCAGCAGTGTAGCTAACTATGGCTACACCTTC. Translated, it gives CASSVANYGYTF.

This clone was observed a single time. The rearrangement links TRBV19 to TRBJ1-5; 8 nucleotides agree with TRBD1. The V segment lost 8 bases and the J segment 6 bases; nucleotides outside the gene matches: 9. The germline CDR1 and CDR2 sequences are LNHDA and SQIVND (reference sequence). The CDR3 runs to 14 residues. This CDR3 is CASDRGGPSQPQHF. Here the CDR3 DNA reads TGTGCCAGTGACAGGGGAGGCCCAAGTCAGCCCCAGCATTTT. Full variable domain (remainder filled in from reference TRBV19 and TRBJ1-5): DGGITQSPKYLFRKEGQNVTLSCEQNLNHDAMYWYRQDPGQGLRLIYYSQIVNDFQKGDIAEGYSVSREKKESFPLTVTSAQKNPTAFYLCASDRGGPSQPQHFGDGTRLSIL.

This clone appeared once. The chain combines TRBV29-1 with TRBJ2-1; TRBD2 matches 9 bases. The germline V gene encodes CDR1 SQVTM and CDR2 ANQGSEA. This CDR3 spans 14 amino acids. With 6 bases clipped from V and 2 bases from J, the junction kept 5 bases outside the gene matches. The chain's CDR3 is CSVPTSGTYNEQFF. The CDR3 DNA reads TGCAGCGTGCCGACTAGCGGTACCTACAATGAGCAGTTCTTC.

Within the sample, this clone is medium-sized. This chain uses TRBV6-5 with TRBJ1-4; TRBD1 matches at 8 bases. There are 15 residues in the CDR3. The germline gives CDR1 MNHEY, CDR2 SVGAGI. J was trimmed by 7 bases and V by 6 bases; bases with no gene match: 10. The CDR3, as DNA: TGTGCCAGCAGACCGGACAGGGCGGAAGGTGAAAAACTGTTTTTT. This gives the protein CASRPDRAEGEKLFF.

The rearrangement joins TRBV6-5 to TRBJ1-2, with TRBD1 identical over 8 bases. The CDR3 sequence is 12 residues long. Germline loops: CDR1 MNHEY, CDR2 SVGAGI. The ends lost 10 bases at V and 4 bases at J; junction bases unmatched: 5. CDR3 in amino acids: CATLGTGYGYTF. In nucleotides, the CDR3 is TGTGCCACCCTCGGGACAGGCTATGGCTACACCTTC.

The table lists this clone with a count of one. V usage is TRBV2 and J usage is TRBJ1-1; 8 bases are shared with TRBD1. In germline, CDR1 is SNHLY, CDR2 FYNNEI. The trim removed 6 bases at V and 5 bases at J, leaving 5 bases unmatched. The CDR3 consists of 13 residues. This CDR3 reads CASSRGLETEAFF. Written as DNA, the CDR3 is TGTGCCAGCAGCAGGGGGCTGGAGACTGAAGCTTTCTTT.